These 9 T cell receptor beta chains share one sample of origin, sequenced in a study of graft-versus-host responses after intestinal transplantation. Generated by immunoSEQ multiplex PCR, the TCRdb table keeps only in-frame clones and is missing some. Among roughly 60,000 clones listed, 91% were seen once. Specimen: PBMCs, collected less than 130 days after intestinal transplantation. The receptors stem from a human patient who received an intestinal transplant, so some T cells may come from the graft donor.

CDR3: CASRGQGVDYGYTF. Here the CDR3 DNA reads TGTGCCAGTAGGGGACAGGGGGTTGACTATGGCTACACCTTC. The rearrangement links TRBV28 to TRBJ1-2, with 11 nucleotides matching TRBD1. This CDR3 spans 14 amino acids. Germline V CDR1 and CDR2: MDHEN, SYDVKM. The V segment lost 9 bases and the J segment 3 bases; nucleotides outside the gene matches: 6.

A few counts support this clone. A far larger clone is a single base away, which makes a read error likely. The genes are TRBV5-8 and TRBJ2-1; D not certain. Germline CDR1 is SGHTS and CDR2 is YDEGEE. The CDR3 spans 12 residues. CDR3: CASQEPYNEQLF. In DNA form, the CDR3 reads TGTGCCAGCCAAGAGCCCTACAATGAGCAGCTCTTC.

The chain recombines TRBV10-3 with TRBJ2-7, with a weak D call TRBD2 (6 bases). Germline V lookup: CDR1 ENHRY, CDR2 SYGVKD. The CDR3 consists of 14 residues. Deletions cut 2 bases from V and 2 bases from J, with 10 bases between. The CDR3 is CAISEEGLPYEQYF. In DNA, the CDR3 is TGTGCCATCAGTGAGGAGGGACTGCCCTACGAGCAGTACTTC.

This clone has just one count. This chain connects TRBV18 to TRBJ2-3; D may be TRBD1 or TRBD2 (5 bases each). The CDR3 has 15 amino acids. The V gene lost 1 base and the J gene lost 2 bases, with 10 bases spanning the gap. The germline V gene has CDR1 KGHSH and CDR2 LQKENI. The CDR3 region has the DNA TGTGCCAGCTCACCACAGGGGACCTACACAGATACGCAGTATTTT. This sequence encodes CASSPQGTYTDTQYF.

The chain joins TRBV11-1 to TRBJ2-7; the D gene is possibly TRBD2 (6 bases). The CDR3 covers 12 residues. Germline CDR1 SGHAT, CDR2 FQDESV (reference sequence). Deletions cut 2 bases from V and 7 bases from J, with 9 bases between. The CDR3 reads CASSLTSGEQYF. CDR3 sequence (DNA): TGTGCCAGCAGCTTAACCAGCGGGGAGCAGTACTTC.

The chain has TRBV5-4 and TRBJ2-2, with 8 bases matching TRBD1. Germline CDR1 is SGHNT and CDR2 is YYREEE (reference sequence). The trim removed 0 bases at V and 6 bases at J, leaving 10 bases unmatched. The CDR3 loop spans 17 amino acids. The CDR3 loop reads CASSLGSTGVYAGELFF. DNA of the CDR3: TGTGCCAGCAGCTTGGGTTCGACAGGGGTTTATGCCGGGGAGCTGTTTTTT.

This rearrangement joins TRBV11-3 to TRBJ2-7, with no clear D. Trimming pared 2 bases from V and 3 bases from J, leaving 5 bases between. CDR3 length: 12 residues. The V gene's germline CDR1 is SGHNT and CDR2 YENEEA. The CDR3 spells CASSLWGYEQYF. For the CDR3, the DNA is TGTGCCAGCAGCTTATGGGGCTACGAGCAGTACTTC. The full variable domain, its missing parts supplied by reference TRBV11-3 and TRBJ2-7, is EAGVVQSPRYKIIEKKQPVAFWCNPISGHNTLYWYLQNLGQGPELLIRYENEEAVDDSQLPKDRFSAERLKGVDSTLKIQPAELGDSAVYLCASSLWGYEQYFGPGTRLTVT.

The CDR3: CASSPTGAVVNSYEQYF. The CDR3 bases are TGTGCCAGCAGTCCTACCGGGGCTGTTGTGAACTCCTACGAGCAGTACTTC. The chain combines TRBV27 with TRBJ2-5; either TRBD1 or TRBD2 may fit D (5 bases each). The J call may not be correct, given that the DNA end is closer to TRBJ2-7. The CDR3 runs to 17 residues. The germline V gene has CDR1 MNHEY and CDR2 SMNVEV (reference sequence).

The chain has TRBV6-5 and TRBJ2-7; 11 bases line up with TRBD1. Germline-derived CDR1 and CDR2 are MNHEY and SVGAGI. Trimming took 7 bases from V and 7 from J; bases not matched to a gene: 12. This CDR3 is built from 15 residues. CDR3 sequence (DNA): TGTGCCAGCACCAAGAGGACAGGGGGCTTAGGAGAGCAGTACTTC. It yields the protein CASTKRTGGLGEQYF.